This T cell receptor (beta chain) derives from a study of cytomegalovirus exposure and HLA in healthy donors. Study information: As released early, the data held roughly 85 million unique TCRs from HLA-typed donors. Notes on the study in general: After further analysis at a later stage, 16,951 TCR beta sequences were associated with HLA alleles at 0.05 false discovery rate. According to the study, roughly 180 TCR beta chains were cytomegalovirus-associated.

PCR was performed using 60 Vbeta and 13 Jbeta primers. Method: immunoSEQ multiplex PCR; TCRdb's copy keeps in-frame clones and lacks some. The table records 180,000 or so clones, approximately 85% of them present only once. This CDR3 spans 15 amino acids. Germline loops: CDR1 MNHEY, CDR2 SVGAGI. Trimming pared 7 bases from V and 1 base from J, leaving 15 bases between. Details on this clone: Its antigen is unidentified.

The chain carries TRBV6-5 and TRBJ2-3; D might be TRBD2 (6 bases). The sequencing input was PBMCs. This receptor was obtained from a man between 18 and 35 years old in good health and CMV-seropositive. This chain's CDR3 is CASNYGGLRTDTQYF. As DNA, the CDR3 is TGTGCCAGCAACTACGGGGGACTGCGCACAGATACGCAGTATTTT.